The 32 T cell receptor beta chains listed next were all sequenced from one sample in a study of spatial heterogeneity in lung cancer (dated by TCRdb to about 2019). Preparation of the library involved 5' RACE. Sequencing used a NextSeq 500. The public reads were quality trimmed at Q25 with fastp and then assembled into clones with MiXCR by TCRdb, keeping productive beta chains. Identical CDR3 protein sequences are pooled into one entry, listed with their most common genes and DNA. The sample table shows some 52,000 distinct CDR3 sequences, and more than 6.5% are seen once. The top ten clonotypes cover roughly 2.7% of the sample. What this sample's time point label stands for: sample taken at primary tumor resection. Whole RNA extracted from tumor and nontumor lung tissue, or from cryopreserved PBMC samples, was used for TCR sequencing without cell sorting. This specimen was PBMCs, taken at surgery. These receptor sequences come from a female donor with early-stage non-small cell lung cancer.

This clonotype was detected many times. CDR3 sequence: CASSYHPGGVEQFF. Written as DNA, the CDR3 is TGTGCCAGCAGTTATCATCCAGGGGGCGTGGAGCAGTTCTTC. The V and J genes are TRBV6-2 or TRBV6-3 and TRBJ2-1; 8 positions match TRBD1. The CDR3 spans 14 residues. J was trimmed by 10 bases and V by 3 bases; bases with no gene match: 8. CDR1 and CDR2 from the germline V gene are MNHEY and SVGEGT.

The chain joins TRBV5-1 to TRBJ2-5; D perhaps matches TRBD1 (6 bases). From germline, CDR1 is SGHRS and CDR2 YFSETQ. The CDR3 is 14 residues long. V lost 4 bases and J 4 bases, leaving 14 bases between the germline ends. For the CDR3, the DNA is TGCGCCAGCAGCGAACAAGGGGGTGGAGAGACCCAGTACTTC. Translating it yields CASSEQGGGETQYF.

This clonotype has a count of ten or more. The chain has TRBV6-2 or TRBV6-3 and TRBJ1-5, with 7 bases that match TRBD1. J lost 5 bases, V lost 5 bases, and 15 bases had no gene match. This CDR3 is built from 17 residues. Germline V gene lookup returns CDR1 MNHEY and CDR2 SVGEGT. The CDR3 nucleotides read TGTGCCAGCAGTAGCCCCCGCCGCCGGGACAGCTATCAGCCCCAGCATTTT. Translating gives CASSSPRRRDSYQPQHF.

Points on this clonotype: Given a much more abundant clone one base away, this may be a read error. The chain couples TRBV11-2 to TRBJ2-1, with D possibly being TRBD2 (5 bases). The CDR3 runs to 15 residues. V was clipped by 5 bases and J by 5 bases, with 16 bases between them. The germline V gene encodes CDR1 SGHAT and CDR2 FQNNGV. DNA of the CDR3: TGTGCCAGCAGCCGTCCCGGGATAGGGAACAATGAGCAGTTCTTC. It translates to CASSRPGIGNNEQFF.

This clonotype has just a few counts. The rearrangement links TRBV6-5 to TRBJ1-2, with 7 bases matching TRBD1. The germline V gene encodes CDR1 MNHEY and CDR2 SVGAGI. The CDR3 has 16 amino acids. V gave up 8 bases and J gave up 1 base; unmatched junction bases: 13. The CDR3, as DNA: TGTGCCAGCGGGGACCGAGAGGGGGCAAATAACTATGGCTACACCTTC. It is translated as CASGDREGANNYGYTF.

There are many counts of this clonotype. The rearrangement joins TRBV2 to TRBJ2-1, with D hard to call. Germline loops: CDR1 SNHLY, CDR2 FYNNEI. The CDR3 runs 13 residues. Trimming removed 5 bases from V and 4 bases from J, with 9 bases in between. The CDR3 here is CASSLRQYNEQFF. CDR3 nucleotides: TGTGCCAGCAGTCTGAGGCAATACAATGAGCAGTTCTTC.

The table lists this clonotype with many counts. V and J are TRBV28 and TRBJ2-1; TRBD1 or TRBD2 may be the D gene (6 bases each). Germline CDR1 reads MDHEN; CDR2 reads SYDVKM. This CDR3 is 16 amino acids long. With 6 bases removed from V and 9 bases from J, the gap between germline ends came to 24 bases. In DNA form, the CDR3 reads TGTGCCAGCAGCCTTTCCGCCGGGGGCCGGAATCGTGAGCAGTTCTTC. Translation: CASSLSAGGRNREQFF.

The J gene is TRBJ2-2, the V gene TRBV9; 7 bases agree with TRBD2. Germline V gene data show CDR1 as SGDLS and CDR2 as YYNGEE. This CDR3 has 17 residues. Germline trimming cut 0 bases from V and 3 bases from J; bases unmatched to any gene: 8. The CDR3 DNA follows: TGTGCCAGCAGCGTAGCAGGGCGGGGGACCTACACCGGGGAGCTGTTTTTT. Translating it yields CASSVAGRGTYTGELFF.

This sequence joins TRBV20-1 and TRBJ2-1, with a possible D match to TRBD2 (5 bases). The CDR3 has 17 residues. The V gene lost 0 bases and the J gene lost 0 bases, with 15 bases spanning the gap. Germline V gene lookup returns CDR1 DFQATT and CDR2 SNEGSKA (reference sequence). CDR3 protein: CSARDRTAKSSYNEQFF. Here the CDR3 DNA reads TGCAGTGCTAGAGATAGGACTGCCAAAAGCTCCTACAATGAGCAGTTCTTC.

This clonotype was found many times. V and J are TRBV6-2 or TRBV6-3 and TRBJ1-5; a weak D match, TRBD1 (6 bases). V was clipped by 7 bases and J by 6 bases, with 13 bases between them. The CDR3 runs to 13 residues. Germline-derived CDR1 and CDR2 are MNHEY and SVGEGT. The CDR3 bases are TGTGCCAGCATGGGGGGCCGGGGTCAGCCCCAGCATTTT. Encoded protein: CASMGGRGQPQHF.

This clonotype has at least ten counts. The rearrangement links TRBV28 to TRBJ1-2; D is uncertain. The germline CDR1 and CDR2 sequences are MDHEN and SYDVKM. The CDR3 totals 14 residues. V was cut by 1 base and J by 0 bases, with 6 bases left in between. Written as DNA, the CDR3 is TGTGCCAGCAGTTTATCACAAGCTAACTATGGCTACACCTTC. The encoded protein is CASSLSQANYGYTF.

This clonotype was recorded at least ten times. The CDR3 DNA sequence: TGTGCCAGCAGATCCCCGACTAGCGGCACAGATACGCAGTATTTT. Encoded protein: CASRSPTSGTDTQYF. The gene calls are TRBV6-5 and TRBJ2-3, with 8 bases matching TRBD2. Germline values: CDR1 MNHEY, CDR2 SVGAGI. CDR3 length equals 15 residues. V shed 6 bases, J shed 1 base, and the junction held 6 bases outside the gene matches.

This clonotype was detected many times. This chain links TRBV2 with TRBJ2-3; D is undetermined. This CDR3 is 14 amino acids long. V lost 6 bases and J 2 bases, leaving 12 bases between the germline ends. The germline gives CDR1 SNHLY, CDR2 FYNNEI. The CDR3 nucleotides read TGTGCCAGCAGACTGGCAAGTAACACAGATACGCAGTATTTT. It translates to CASRLASNTDTQYF.

This clonotype was seen many times. This chain joins TRBV18 and TRBJ1-2, with 9 nucleotides matching TRBD1. Trimming at V came to 3 bases and at J to 5 bases, leaving 7 bases not matched to a gene. The CDR3 runs 15 residues. Germline V gene sequence: CDR1 KGHSH, CDR2 LQKENI. The CDR3 loop reads CASSPGTGIAYGYTF. CDR3 in DNA: TGTGCCAGCTCACCCGGGACAGGGATAGCATATGGCTACACCTTC.

In this sample, this clonotype turned up a few times. The rearrangement links TRBV4-3 to TRBJ2-5; D is ambiguous. Germline CDR1 reads LGHNA; CDR2 reads YSLEER. V was clipped by 4 bases and J by 0 bases, with 6 bases between them. The CDR3 length is 13 residues. CDR3 region: CASSPLYQETQYF. The CDR3 DNA follows: TGCGCCAGCAGCCCCCTGTACCAAGAGACCCAGTACTTC.

This clonotype has ten or more counts. The chain links TRBV28 to TRBJ1-3; D possibly corresponds to TRBD1 (5 bases). This CDR3 region has 16 residues. The germline V gene encodes CDR1 MDHEN and CDR2 SYDVKM. V was clipped by 7 bases and J by 2 bases, with 18 bases between them. DNA for the CDR3: TGTGCCAGCACCCCCTTTCCGAGGGGCCCTGGAAACACCATATATTTT. This codes for CASTPFPRGPGNTIYF.

This clonotype was recorded at least ten times. The rearrangement uses TRBV5-1 and TRBJ2-3; TRBD2 matches at 8 bases. Per germline, CDR1 SGHRS and CDR2 YFSETQ. Unmatched junction bases numbered 3, after V lost 0 bases and J lost 0 bases. The CDR3 has 16 amino acids. As DNA, the CDR3 is TGCGCCAGCAGCTTGGAGGTAGCGGGGAGCACAGATACGCAGTATTTT. Protein: CASSLEVAGSTDTQYF.

This clonotype has only a few counts. Relative to the germline gene, one junction end is altered; a read error may explain this. The rearrangement joins TRBV7-2 to TRBJ2-2, with a weak D call TRBD1 (7 bases). This CDR3 is built from 15 residues. Germline V gene sequence: CDR1 SGHTA, CDR2 FQGNSA. The DNA for the CDR3 is TGTGTCAGCGGGCCCAGGGTCAGGGGGTCCGGGGAGCTGTTTTTT. Its translation: CVSGPRVRGSGELFF. Filled out from reference TRBV7-2 and TRBJ2-2, the complete variable domain reads GAGVSQSPSNKVTEKGKDVELRCDPISGHTALYWYRQSLGQGLEFLIYFQGNSAPDKSGLPSDRFSAERTGGSVSTLTIQRTQQEDSAVYLCVSGPRVRGSGELFFGEGSRLTVL.

This clonotype came up many times. The chain couples TRBV5-1 to TRBJ1-5; unclear D gene. V was clipped by 7 bases and J by 9 bases, with 14 bases between them. CDR1 SGHRS and CDR2 YFSETQ come from the germline V gene. This CDR3 is 12 amino acids long. CDR3 coding DNA: TGCGCCAGCCCCCCGCGGTGGCCGCCCCAGCATTTT. Residues: CASPPRWPPQHF.

This clonotype showed up many times. This chain connects TRBV28 to TRBJ2-1, with D perhaps matching TRBD1 (6 bases). Germline values: CDR1 MDHEN, CDR2 SYDVKM. V lost 2 bases, J lost 3 bases, and 8 bases lay in between. The CDR3 extends over 14 amino acids. The CDR3 nucleotides are TGTGCCAGCAGTTTAGGACAGCGCTACAATGAGCAGTTCTTC. This encodes CASSLGQRYNEQFF.

This clonotype was seen many times. This sequence joins TRBV7-2 and TRBJ2-7, with D perhaps matching TRBD2 (6 bases). The CDR3 has 14 residues. CDR1 and CDR2 from the germline V gene are SGHTA and FQGNSA. V was trimmed by 4 bases and J by 6 bases, leaving 16 bases between them. The CDR3 reads CASSYGGSSSEQYF. As DNA, the CDR3 is TGTGCCAGCAGCTACGGGGGATCCTCTTCCGAGCAGTACTTC.

This clonotype was detected only a few times. The chain combines TRBV12-3 or TRBV12-4 with TRBJ1-1, with D possibly TRBD1 on 5 matching bases. This CDR3 comprises 13 residues. Deletions cut 6 bases from V and 0 bases from J, with 8 bases between. The CDR3 nucleotides read TGTGCCAGCAGGACGGACATGAACACTGAAGCTTTCTTT. This codes for CASRTDMNTEAFF.

This clonotype occurred many times. This chain joins TRBV5-1 and TRBJ2-3; no clear D. Germline CDR1 SGHRS, CDR2 YFSETQ. This CDR3 comprises 14 residues. V was pared by 0 bases and J by 2 bases, with 7 bases between. The CDR3 DNA reads as TGCGCCAGCAGCTTGGGGGATTCCACAGATACGCAGTATTTT. It yields the protein CASSLGDSTDTQYF.

This clonotype was counted at least ten times. The CDR3 DNA reads as TGTGCCAGTAGTTTAACTTCCGGGACTAGCGGCTACAATGAGCAGTTCTTC. It specifies CASSLTSGTSGYNEQFF. The rearrangement joins TRBV19 to TRBJ2-1, with 11 bases identical to TRBD2. This CDR3 is 17 amino acids long. Per the germline V gene, CDR1 is LNHDA and CDR2 is SQIVND (reference sequence). V was pared by 5 bases and J by 3 bases, with 9 bases of the junction left unmatched.

This clonotype was seen repeatedly, ten times or more. The chain employs TRBV18 and TRBJ1-2, with 7 bases that match TRBD1. V shed 3 bases, J shed 2 bases, and the junction held 6 bases outside the gene matches. Germline V gene data show CDR1 as KGHSH and CDR2 as LQKENI. CDR3 length: 15 residues. CDR3 in DNA: TGTGCCAGCTCACCGGGGACAGTCGAGAACTATGGCTACACCTTC. Encoded protein: CASSPGTVENYGYTF. Full variable domain (remainder filled in from reference TRBV18 and TRBJ1-2): NAGVMQNPRHLVRRRGQEARLRCSPMKGHSHVYWYRQLPEEGLKFMVYLQKENIIDESGMPKERFSAEFPKEGPSILRIQQVVRGDSAAYFCASSPGTVENYGYTFGSGTRLTVV.

This clonotype was recorded at least ten times. This chain links TRBV4-2 with TRBJ1-1; 8 bases are a match to TRBD1. The CDR3 runs to 14 residues. Germline values: CDR1 LGHNA, CDR2 YNFKEQ. Trimming removed 1 base from V and 7 bases from J; junction bases left unmatched: 5. CDR3 sequence: CASSQGGQVGEAFF. CDR3 nucleotide sequence: TGTGCCAGCAGCCAAGGGGGACAGGTTGGTGAAGCTTTCTTT.

This rearrangement joins TRBV18 to TRBJ2-7; D is perhaps TRBD1 or TRBD2 (5 bases each). From germline, CDR1 is KGHSH and CDR2 LQKENI. The CDR3 is 14 amino acids. Trimming removed 1 base from V and 7 bases from J, with 14 bases in between. Here the CDR3 reads CASSPQGSWGEQYF. CDR3 DNA sequence: TGTGCCAGCTCACCACAGGGATCTTGGGGGGAGCAGTACTTC.

In its sample, this clonotype was seen a few times. The CDR3 here is CAISGSVVTEAFF. Here the CDR3 DNA reads TGTGCCATCTCTGGCTCGGTCGTCACTGAAGCTTTCTTT. The chain recombines TRBV10-3 with TRBJ1-1; D gene ambiguous. V was cut by 8 bases and J by 4 bases, with 14 bases left in between. The CDR3 is 13 amino acids. Germline assignment: CDR1 ENHRY and CDR2 SYGVKD.

The CDR3 DNA follows: TGTGCCAGCAGTCTCCGGGACAGGGGCACAGATACGCAGTATTTT. The encoded protein is CASSLRDRGTDTQYF. The chain combines TRBV7-9 with TRBJ2-3, with 9 nucleotides matching TRBD1. V gave up 6 bases and J gave up 1 base; unmatched junction bases: 5. CDR1 is SEHNR, CDR2 FQNEAQ, per germline (reference sequence). The CDR3 is made up of 15 amino acids.

This clonotype qualifies as medium-sized (0.01 to 0.1%). The CDR3 nucleotides are TGTGCCAGCAGCTTACAAGGGGGTGAAGCTTTCTTT. It is translated as CASSLQGGEAFF. This rearrangement joins TRBV7-8 to TRBJ1-1; weak D call: TRBD1 (6 bases). Germline V gene data show CDR1 as SGHVS and CDR2 as FQNEAQ. Trimming cost V 2 bases and J 7 bases, with 8 bases left between them. The CDR3 is made up of 12 amino acids.

The rearrangement links TRBV20-1 to TRBJ2-7, with D perhaps being TRBD1 or TRBD2 (5 bases each). Trimming removed 6 bases from V and 3 bases from J, with 15 bases in between. The CDR3 length is 13 residues. Germline V gene lookup returns CDR1 DFQATT and CDR2 SNEGSKA (reference sequence). The CDR3 is CSARTRGVYEQYF. Here the CDR3 DNA reads TGCAGTGCCCGGACAAGGGGAGTCTACGAGCAGTACTTC.

About this clonotype: Germline and junction disagree at one end, which may indicate a read error. The chain carries TRBV4-1 and TRBJ1-4, with TRBD1 identical over 8 bases. From germline, CDR1 is MGHRA and CDR2 YSYEKL. The CDR3 length is 17 residues. CDR3 DNA: TGCGCCAGCAGCCAGCTCAGGGGGCGAAGGACTAATGAAAAACTGTCTTTT. This encodes CASSQLRGRRTNEKLSF.